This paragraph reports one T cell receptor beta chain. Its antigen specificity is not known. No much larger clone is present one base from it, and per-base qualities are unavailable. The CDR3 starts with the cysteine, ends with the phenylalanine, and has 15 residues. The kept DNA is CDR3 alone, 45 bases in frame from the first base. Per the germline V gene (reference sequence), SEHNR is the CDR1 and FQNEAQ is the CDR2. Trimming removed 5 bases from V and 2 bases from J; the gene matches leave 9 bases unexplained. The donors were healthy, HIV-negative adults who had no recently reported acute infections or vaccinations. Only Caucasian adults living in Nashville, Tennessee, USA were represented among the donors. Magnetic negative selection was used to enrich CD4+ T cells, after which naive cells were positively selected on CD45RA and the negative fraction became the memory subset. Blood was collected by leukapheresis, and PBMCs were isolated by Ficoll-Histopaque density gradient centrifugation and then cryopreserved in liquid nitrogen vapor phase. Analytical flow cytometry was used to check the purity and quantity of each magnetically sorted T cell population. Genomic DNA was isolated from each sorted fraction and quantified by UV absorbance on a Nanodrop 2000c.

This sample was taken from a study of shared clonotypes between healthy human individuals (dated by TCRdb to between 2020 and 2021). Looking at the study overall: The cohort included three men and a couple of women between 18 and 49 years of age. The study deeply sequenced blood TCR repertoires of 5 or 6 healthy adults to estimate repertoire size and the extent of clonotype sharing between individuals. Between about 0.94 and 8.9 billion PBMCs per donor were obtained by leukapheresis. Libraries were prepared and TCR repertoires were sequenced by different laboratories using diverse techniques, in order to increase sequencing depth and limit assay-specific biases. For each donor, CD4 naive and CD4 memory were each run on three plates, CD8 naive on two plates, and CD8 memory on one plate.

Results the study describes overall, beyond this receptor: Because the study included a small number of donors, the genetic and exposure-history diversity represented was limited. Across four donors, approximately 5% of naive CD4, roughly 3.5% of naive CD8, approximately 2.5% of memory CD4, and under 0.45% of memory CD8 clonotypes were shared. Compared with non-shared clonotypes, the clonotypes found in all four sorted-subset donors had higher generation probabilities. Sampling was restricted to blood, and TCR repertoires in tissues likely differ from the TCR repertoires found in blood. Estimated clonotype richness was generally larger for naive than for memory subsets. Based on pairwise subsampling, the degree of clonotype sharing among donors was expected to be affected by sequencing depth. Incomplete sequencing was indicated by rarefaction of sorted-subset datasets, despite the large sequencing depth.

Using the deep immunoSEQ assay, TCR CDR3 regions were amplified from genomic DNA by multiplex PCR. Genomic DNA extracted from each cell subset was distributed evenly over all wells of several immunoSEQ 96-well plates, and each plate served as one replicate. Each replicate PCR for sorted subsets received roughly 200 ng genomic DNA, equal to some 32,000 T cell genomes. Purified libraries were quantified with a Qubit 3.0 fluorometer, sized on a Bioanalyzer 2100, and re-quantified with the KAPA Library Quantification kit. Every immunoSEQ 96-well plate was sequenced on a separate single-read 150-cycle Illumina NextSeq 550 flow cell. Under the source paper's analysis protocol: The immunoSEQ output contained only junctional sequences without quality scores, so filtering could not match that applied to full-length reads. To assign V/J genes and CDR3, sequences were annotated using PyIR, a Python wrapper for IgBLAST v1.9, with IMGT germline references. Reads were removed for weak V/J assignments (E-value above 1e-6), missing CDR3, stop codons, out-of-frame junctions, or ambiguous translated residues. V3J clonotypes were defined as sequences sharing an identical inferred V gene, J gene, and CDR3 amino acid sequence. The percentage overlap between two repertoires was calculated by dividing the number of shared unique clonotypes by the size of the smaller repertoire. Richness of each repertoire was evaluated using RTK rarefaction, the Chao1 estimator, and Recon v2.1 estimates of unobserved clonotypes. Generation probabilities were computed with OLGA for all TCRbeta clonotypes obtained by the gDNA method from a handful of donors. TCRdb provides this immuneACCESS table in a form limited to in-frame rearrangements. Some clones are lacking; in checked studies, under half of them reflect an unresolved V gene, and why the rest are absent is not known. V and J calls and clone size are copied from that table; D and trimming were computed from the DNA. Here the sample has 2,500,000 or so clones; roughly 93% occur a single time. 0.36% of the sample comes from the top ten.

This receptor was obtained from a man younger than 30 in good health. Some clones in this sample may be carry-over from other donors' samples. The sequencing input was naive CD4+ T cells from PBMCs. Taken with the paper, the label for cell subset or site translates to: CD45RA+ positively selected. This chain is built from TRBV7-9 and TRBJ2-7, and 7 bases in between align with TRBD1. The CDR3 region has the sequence CASSHPRGQTYEQYF. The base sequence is TGTGCCAGCAGCCACCCCCGGGGACAGACCTACGAGCAGTACTTC. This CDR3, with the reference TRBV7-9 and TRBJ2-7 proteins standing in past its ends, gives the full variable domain DTGVSQNPRHKITKRGQNVTFRCDPISEHNRLYWYRQTLGQGPEFLTYFQNEAQLEKSRLLSDRFSAERPKGSFSTLEIQRTEQGDSAMYLCASSHPRGQTYEQYFGPGTRLTVT.